This TCR beta chain comes out of a study of blood T cell repertoires in COVID-19. About the research overall: From the United States, Italy and Spain came samples of acute and convalescent COVID-19.

The V end was cut by 2 bases, the J end by 7 bases, with 8 bases between. CDR1 is LGHDT, CDR2 YNNKEL, per germline (reference sequence). There are 13 residues in the CDR3. In the source study's methods: Researchers report that nucleated cell counts were estimated from reference gene primer amplification. Clones were read by immunoSEQ multiplex PCR, and TCRdb kept only the in-frame ones, dropping some. D and trimming come from the DNA, and the V and J calls and clone size come from that table. The sample holds 190,000 or so clones; around 88% are singletons and the top ten take roughly 8.7%. Sequenced input: PBMCs or T cells enriched from blood (not recorded which). The clonotype was recovered from a woman aged 30 to 39 who had recovered from COVID-19. V gene TRBV3-1 (or the pseudogene TRBV3-2) combines with J gene TRBJ1-4; D is possibly TRBD1 (5 bases). Here the CDR3 reads CASSQIGAEKLFF. The CDR3 nucleotides read TGTGCCAGCAGCCAAATTGGGGCTGAAAAACTGTTTTTT.